This T cell receptor beta chain was recorded in a study of vaccination and CD4 T cells after COVID-19. The sample's treatment: approximately 9-day PBMC culture with coronavirus spike peptide pools or control peptides (ViraFEST assay). The ViraFEST method relied on peptide pools to expand antigen-specific T cells, followed by TCR sequencing. Germline V gene sequence: CDR1 KGHSH, CDR2 LQKENI. The CDR3 is 14 residues long. The V gene lost 4 bases and the J gene lost 1 base, with 10 bases spanning the gap. Sequence data for DNA of cultured CD4+ T cells were generated by the Oncomine TCR Beta short-read assay. TCRdb redid the calling of the PCR reads with MiXCR, one entry per CDR3 protein. The sample includes roughly 9,600 distinct CDR3 sequences, about 25% of them seen just once. This clonotype was observed a few times. No antigen is known for it.

This sample comprised CD4+ T cells from blood, cultured in vitro, obtained after SARS-CoV-2 vaccination. V is TRBV18 and J is TRBJ2-5; D is uncertain. The TCR originated in a human donor who had recovered from COVID-19. The CDR3 DNA is TGTGCCAGCTCACTCCGTTGGGCCCAAGAGACCCAGTACTTC. It specifies CASSLRWAQETQYF.